This TCR beta chain appears in the sequencing data of a study of neurological immune-mediated disorders. The cDNA came from 5'RACE, which used 10-nucleotide random UMIs. TCRdb analysed the 5' RACE reads with MiXCR anew, one entry per CDR3 protein. The table includes about 49,000 distinct CDR3 sequences, over 10% detected once. Many counts were recorded for this clonotype. Its specificity is not known. General study findings and limits: Multiple sclerosis was found to have the least TCR clonal expansion, below healthy controls, and HTLV-1-associated myelopathy the most. CDR3 amino acid sequences of expanded clones were not shared across subjects, a result suggesting private repertoires in all groups.

Described time point: longitudinal time-point 2. Unsorted libraries were derived from 2 million PBMCs stored at -80 C. CDR3 size: 13 residues. With 2 bases removed from V and 10 bases from J, the gap between germline ends came to 14 bases. In germline, CDR1 is MGHRA, CDR2 YSYEKL. This TCR came from a male donor with HTLV-1-associated myelopathy (HAM/TSP). The sequencing sample was made of PBMCs. V gene TRBV4-1 combines with J gene TRBJ1-1, with D possibly matching TRBD1 (5 bases). The CDR3 sequence is CASSQRGAVGAFF. The CDR3 nucleotides are TGCGCCAGCAGCCAAAGAGGGGCGGTCGGAGCTTTCTTT.